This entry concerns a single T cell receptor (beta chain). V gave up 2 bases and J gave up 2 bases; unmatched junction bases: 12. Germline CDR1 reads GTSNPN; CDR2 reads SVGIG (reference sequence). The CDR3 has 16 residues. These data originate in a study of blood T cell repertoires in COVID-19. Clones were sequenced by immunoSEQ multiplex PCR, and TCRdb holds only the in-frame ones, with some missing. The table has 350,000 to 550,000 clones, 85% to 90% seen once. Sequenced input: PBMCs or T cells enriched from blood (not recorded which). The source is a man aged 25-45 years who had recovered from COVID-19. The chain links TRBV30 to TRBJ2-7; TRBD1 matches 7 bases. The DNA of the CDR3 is TGTGCCTGGAGTCACAACCTCCGGGACAGACCCTACGAGCAGTACTTC. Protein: CAWSHNLRDRPYEQYF. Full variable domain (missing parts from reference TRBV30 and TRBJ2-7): SQTIHQWPATLVQPVGSPLSLECTVEGTSNPNLYWYRQAAGRGLQLLFYSVGIGQISSEVPQNLSASRPQDRQFILSSKKLLLSDSGFYLCAWSHNLRDRPYEQYFGPGTRLTVT.